This TCR beta chain was identified during a study of glioma-infiltrating T cells after dendritic cell vaccination. At the level of the study: Dendritic cell vaccine was injected intradermally three times, biweekly.

The CDR3 extends over 16 amino acids. The ends lost 5 bases at V and 9 bases at J; junction bases unmatched: 13. Germline V gene sequence: CDR1 LNHDA, CDR2 SQIVND (reference sequence). Amplification used 60 V beta primers and 13 J beta primers. Using immunoSEQ multiplex PCR, the repertoire was profiled, and TCRdb retains in-frame clones only, with some absent. The data show 55,000 to 75,000 clones, roughly 83% seen once. The time point denotes: after dendritic cell vaccination, including at tumor progression/relapse. No glioblastoma patient carried an isocitrate dehydrogenase mutation. The gene calls are TRBV19 and TRBJ2-1; 10 nucleotides line up with TRBD2. The source material was blood, sampled after dendritic cell vaccination. This receptor was identified in a human donor with glioblastoma. The CDR3 coding sequence is TGTGCCAGTAGTCGGATAGCGGGGGGCCGGGGTGGTGAGCAGTTCTTC. Translated: CASSRIAGGRGGEQFF.